A selection of T cell receptor beta chains follows, all from one sample in a study of T cells after yellow fever vaccination. Using its own MiXCR run on the 5' RACE reads, TCRdb lists one record per CDR3 protein. This table has 400,000 or so distinct CDR3 sequences, 6% to 8% appearing once. This specimen consisted of PBMCs, obtained 5 days after the yellow fever booster vaccination. Receptors were obtained from a man aged 25-45 years who received the YFV17D yellow fever vaccine. Both conserved end residues are trimmed from each CDR3. Size is omitted from some rows. Given values are once, few, many or a class for expanded clones.

size: few; J: TRBJ2-1; V: TRBV5-1; CDR3: ASSRAQGFLTYNEQF
size: few; J: TRBJ1-2; V: TRBV9; CDR3: ASSGGQGEGYT
size: many; J: TRBJ1-1; V: TRBV12-3/TRBV12-4; CDR3: ASRGSPQGNTEAF
size: NA; J: TRBJ1-2; V: TRBV7-9; CDR3: ASSLGGHGYT
size: many; J: TRBJ2-7; V: TRBV4-2; CDR3: ASSPQGEYEQY
size: many; J: TRBJ2-3; V: TRBV20-1; CDR3: SATRLAGGTDTQY
size: NA; J: TRBJ2-3; V: TRBV5-5; CDR3: ASSPRGTSTDTQY
size: many; J: TRBJ2-1; V: TRBV12-3/TRBV12-4; CDR3: ASSLAGFSYNEQF
size: NA; J: TRBJ1-2; V: TRBV15; CDR3: ATSRNRVDYGYT
size: NA; J: TRBJ2-1; V: TRBV4-3; CDR3: ASSNMLLKTEQF